Shown below are 18 T cell receptor beta chains from a single sample sequenced in a study of CD8 T cells in Susac syndrome. With random hexamers, 0.5 to 1 ug RNA was reverse transcribed. Using its own MiXCR run on the immunoSEQ multiplex PCR reads, TCRdb lists one record per CDR3 protein. The table has 120,000 or so distinct CDR3 sequences, around 94% seen once; the top ten hold roughly 0.095%. The material sequenced was CD4+ T cells from PBMCs. The receptors were sampled from a human donor in good health.

The gene calls are TRBV6-2 or TRBV6-3 and TRBJ1-2; 12 bases line up with TRBD1. J gave up 8 bases and V 4 bases, and 14 bases lay outside the gene matches. The CDR3 loop spans 17 amino acids. Germline V gene data show CDR1 as MNHEY and CDR2 as SVGEGT. CDR3 nucleotides: TGTGCCAGCAGTTCCCATTCCGGGACAGGGGGCGCTTACGGCTACACCTTC. Translated, it gives CASSSHSGTGGAYGYTF.

The rearrangement uses TRBV5-6 and TRBJ2-1, with D perhaps matching TRBD1 or TRBD2 (5 bases each). CDR1 is SGHDT and CDR2 is YYEEEE in the germline V gene. Trimming left V 1 base short and J 6 bases short, with 17 bases between. This CDR3 has 16 residues. The CDR3 here is CASSLWGTDASNEQFF. CDR3 DNA sequence: TGTGCCAGCAGCTTGTGGGGGACGGACGCCTCCAATGAGCAGTTCTTC.

The V and J genes are TRBV6-1 and TRBJ1-4; D is unresolved. Per the germline V gene, CDR1 is MNHNS and CDR2 is SASEGT. V lost 2 bases and J lost 8, with 15 bases in between. There are 15 residues in the CDR3. The CDR3 DNA reads as TGTGCCAGCAGTGAATCCGGGCAGGTTGGGGAAAAACTGTTTTTT. The encoded protein is CASSESGQVGEKLFF.

V and J are TRBV24-1 and TRBJ2-1; 7 positions match TRBD1. In germline, CDR1 is KGHDR, CDR2 SFDVKD. Trimming at V came to 5 bases and at J to 5 bases, leaving 8 bases not matched to a gene. There are 15 residues in the CDR3. CDR3 in DNA: TGTGCCACCAGTGTAGTAGGACAGGCAAACAATGAGCAGTTCTTC. Its protein is CATSVVGQANNEQFF.

J is TRBJ2-2 and V is TRBV7-8, with 7 bases fitting TRBD1. Germline assignment: CDR1 SGHVS and CDR2 FQNEAQ. V was pared by 5 bases and J by 7 bases, with 4 bases of the junction left unmatched. The CDR3 runs 13 residues. CDR3: CASSVQGNGELFF. The DNA of the CDR3 is TGTGCCAGCAGCGTACAGGGGAACGGGGAGCTGTTTTTT.

The rearrangement links TRBV5-1 to TRBJ2-3; no clear D. This CDR3 has 13 residues. V was pared by 3 bases and J by 1 base, with 6 bases between. Per the germline V gene, CDR1 is SGHRS and CDR2 is YFSETQ. CDR3 in DNA: TGCGCCAGCAGCTCCCCACGCACAGATACGCAGTATTTT. Translated, it gives CASSSPRTDTQYF. The full variable domain, completed using reference TRBV5-1 and TRBJ2-3, is KAGVTQTPRYLIKTRGQQVTLSCSPISGHRSVSWYQQTPGQGLQFLFEYFSETQRNKGNFPGRFSGRQFSNSRSEMNVSTLELGDSALYLCASSSPRTDTQYFGPGTRLTVL.

A single count supports this clonotype. An end of the junction differs from the germline gene, which may be a read error. The chain links TRBV6-2 or TRBV6-3 to TRBJ2-1; no clear D gene. Germline V gene sequence: CDR1 MNHEY, CDR2 SVGEGT. This CDR3 has 12 residues. CDR3 sequence (DNA): TGTGCCAGCAGTATCTCCCACAATGAGCAGTTCTTC. It is translated as CASSISHNEQFF.

The genes are TRBV7-2 and TRBJ2-3, with TRBD1 matching over 8 bases. The CDR3 is 15 residues long. Per the germline V gene, CDR1 is SGHTA and CDR2 is FQGNSA. The trim removed 3 bases at V and 3 bases at J, leaving 5 bases unmatched. The CDR3 reads CASSFGQGVTDTQYF. In nucleotides, the CDR3 is TGTGCCAGCAGCTTTGGACAGGGTGTGACAGATACGCAGTATTTT.

This clonotype turned up a few times. This chain joins TRBV12-3 or TRBV12-4 and TRBJ1-1; no reliable D call. The CDR3 is 14 residues long. V was cut by 8 bases and J by 4 bases, with 17 bases left in between. The CDR3 sequence is CASRHTRMVTEAFF. CDR3 in DNA: TGTGCCAGCCGCCACACCCGGATGGTCACTGAAGCTTTCTTT.

This chain joins TRBV5-4 and TRBJ2-5; TRBD1 might be the D (5 bases). Trimming left V 4 bases short and J 1 base short, with 20 bases between. There are 17 residues in the CDR3. The germline gives CDR1 SGHNT, CDR2 YYREEE (reference sequence). DNA for the CDR3: TGTGCCAGCAGCAGAAACCGCGGAGCAGGGTCCCAAGAGACCCAGTACTTC. As protein: CASSRNRGAGSQETQYF.

This chain links TRBV30 with TRBJ2-6; D is unclear. The CDR3 runs 14 residues. Looked up from germline, CDR1 is GTSNPN and CDR2 is SVGIG (reference sequence). Trimming took 5 bases from V and 4 from J, leaving 12 bases between them. The CDR3 DNA sequence: TGTGCCTGGGGACGTCGGTGGGGGGCCAACGTCCTGACTTTC. It yields the protein CAWGRRWGANVLTF.

The chain uses TRBV5-1 and TRBJ2-5; D unclear. The V end was cut by 1 base, the J end by 4 bases, with 8 bases between. This CDR3 contains 13 residues. The germline V gene has CDR1 SGHRS and CDR2 YFSETQ. The CDR3 region is CASSLPLRETQYF. The CDR3 DNA follows: TGCGCCAGCAGCTTGCCCCTCCGAGAGACCCAGTACTTC.

This clonotype was observed once. V gene TRBV11-1 combines with J gene TRBJ2-1; possible D gene TRBD1, 6 bases. CDR3 length equals 20 residues. CDR1 and CDR2 (germline): SGHAT, FQDESV (reference sequence). V was shortened by 7 bases and J by 2 bases, with 30 bases between the two germline ends. CDR3 region: CASTWVIGGSRDLTYNEQFF. CDR3 in DNA: TGTGCCAGCACCTGGGTTATAGGGGGTTCGAGGGATCTGACCTACAATGAGCAGTTCTTC.

The genes are TRBV7-3 and TRBJ2-3, with D possibly being TRBD1 or TRBD2 (5 bases each). Germline CDR1 SGHTA, CDR2 FQGTGA. The CDR3 has 13 amino acids. With 9 bases removed from V and 0 bases from J, the gap between germline ends came to 10 bases. The CDR3 nucleotides are TGTGCCAGTGGGACGGAAAGCACAGATACGCAGTATTTT. Its translation is CASGTESTDTQYF.

The chain has TRBV5-6 and TRBJ1-2, with D hard to call. The CDR3 totals 14 residues. Germline loops: CDR1 SGHDT, CDR2 YYEEEE. V dropped 3 bases and J dropped 12 bases, with 21 bases sitting between them. CDR3 sequence (DNA): TGTGCCAGCAGCTCCGGAAGGGCGGCTGAGGGCCACACCTTC. Translation: CASSSGRAAEGHTF.

This clonotype was picked up one time. The chain carries TRBV5-1 and TRBJ1-1; D possibly corresponds to TRBD1 (5 bases). The CDR3 covers 14 residues. V was cut by 0 bases and J by 6 bases, with 12 bases left in between. From germline, CDR1 is SGHRS and CDR2 YFSETQ. The CDR3 loop reads CASSLAGGDAEAFF. For the CDR3, the DNA is TGCGCCAGCAGCTTGGCTGGCGGGGACGCTGAAGCTTTCTTT.

This clonotype has only one observation. This chain joins TRBV27 and TRBJ2-7, with D possibly TRBD1 on 5 matching bases. CDR3 length equals 15 residues. Trimming took off 6 bases at V and 0 bases at J, with 15 bases between the two ends. Germline CDR1 is MNHEY and CDR2 is SMNVEV (reference sequence). CDR3 sequence: CASSFRQQSSYEQYF. For the CDR3, the DNA is TGTGCCAGCAGCTTTCGACAGCAGAGCTCCTACGAGCAGTACTTC.

The rearrangement joins TRBV24-1 to TRBJ2-6; D is perhaps TRBD1 (5 bases). The CDR3 runs 17 residues. The V end was cut by 9 bases, the J end by 0 bases, with 17 bases between. In germline, CDR1 is KGHDR, CDR2 SFDVKD. The CDR3 protein is CATQDSKRYSGANVLTF. In DNA form, the CDR3 reads TGTGCCACCCAAGACAGTAAGAGATACTCTGGGGCCAACGTCCTGACTTTC.